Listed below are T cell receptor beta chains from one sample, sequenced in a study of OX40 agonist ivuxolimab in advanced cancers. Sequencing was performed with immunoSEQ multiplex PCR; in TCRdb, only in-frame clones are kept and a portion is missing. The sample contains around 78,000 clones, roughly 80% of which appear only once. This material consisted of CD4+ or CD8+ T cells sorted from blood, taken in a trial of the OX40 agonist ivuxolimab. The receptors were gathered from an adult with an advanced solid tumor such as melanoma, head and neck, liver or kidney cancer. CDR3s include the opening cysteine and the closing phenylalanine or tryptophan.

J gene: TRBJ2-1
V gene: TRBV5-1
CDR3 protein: CASSRGQAGGLLNFYNEQFF

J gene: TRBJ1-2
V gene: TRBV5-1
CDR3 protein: CASSLKDSSYGYTF

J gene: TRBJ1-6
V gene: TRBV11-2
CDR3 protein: CASTLGAIENSPLHF

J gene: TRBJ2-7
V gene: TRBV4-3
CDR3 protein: CASSQDLGHRGEQYF

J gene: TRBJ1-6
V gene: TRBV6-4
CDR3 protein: CASTRTGSPLHF

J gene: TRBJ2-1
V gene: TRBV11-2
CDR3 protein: CASSRRSGHNEQFF

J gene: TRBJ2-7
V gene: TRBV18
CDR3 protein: CASSLTGGSYEQYF

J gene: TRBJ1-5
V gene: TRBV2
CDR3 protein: CASSEGTTADQPQHF

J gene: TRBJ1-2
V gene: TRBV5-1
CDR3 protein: CASSLLGYTPYGYTF

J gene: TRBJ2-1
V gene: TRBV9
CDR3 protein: CASSVSGAEYNEQFF